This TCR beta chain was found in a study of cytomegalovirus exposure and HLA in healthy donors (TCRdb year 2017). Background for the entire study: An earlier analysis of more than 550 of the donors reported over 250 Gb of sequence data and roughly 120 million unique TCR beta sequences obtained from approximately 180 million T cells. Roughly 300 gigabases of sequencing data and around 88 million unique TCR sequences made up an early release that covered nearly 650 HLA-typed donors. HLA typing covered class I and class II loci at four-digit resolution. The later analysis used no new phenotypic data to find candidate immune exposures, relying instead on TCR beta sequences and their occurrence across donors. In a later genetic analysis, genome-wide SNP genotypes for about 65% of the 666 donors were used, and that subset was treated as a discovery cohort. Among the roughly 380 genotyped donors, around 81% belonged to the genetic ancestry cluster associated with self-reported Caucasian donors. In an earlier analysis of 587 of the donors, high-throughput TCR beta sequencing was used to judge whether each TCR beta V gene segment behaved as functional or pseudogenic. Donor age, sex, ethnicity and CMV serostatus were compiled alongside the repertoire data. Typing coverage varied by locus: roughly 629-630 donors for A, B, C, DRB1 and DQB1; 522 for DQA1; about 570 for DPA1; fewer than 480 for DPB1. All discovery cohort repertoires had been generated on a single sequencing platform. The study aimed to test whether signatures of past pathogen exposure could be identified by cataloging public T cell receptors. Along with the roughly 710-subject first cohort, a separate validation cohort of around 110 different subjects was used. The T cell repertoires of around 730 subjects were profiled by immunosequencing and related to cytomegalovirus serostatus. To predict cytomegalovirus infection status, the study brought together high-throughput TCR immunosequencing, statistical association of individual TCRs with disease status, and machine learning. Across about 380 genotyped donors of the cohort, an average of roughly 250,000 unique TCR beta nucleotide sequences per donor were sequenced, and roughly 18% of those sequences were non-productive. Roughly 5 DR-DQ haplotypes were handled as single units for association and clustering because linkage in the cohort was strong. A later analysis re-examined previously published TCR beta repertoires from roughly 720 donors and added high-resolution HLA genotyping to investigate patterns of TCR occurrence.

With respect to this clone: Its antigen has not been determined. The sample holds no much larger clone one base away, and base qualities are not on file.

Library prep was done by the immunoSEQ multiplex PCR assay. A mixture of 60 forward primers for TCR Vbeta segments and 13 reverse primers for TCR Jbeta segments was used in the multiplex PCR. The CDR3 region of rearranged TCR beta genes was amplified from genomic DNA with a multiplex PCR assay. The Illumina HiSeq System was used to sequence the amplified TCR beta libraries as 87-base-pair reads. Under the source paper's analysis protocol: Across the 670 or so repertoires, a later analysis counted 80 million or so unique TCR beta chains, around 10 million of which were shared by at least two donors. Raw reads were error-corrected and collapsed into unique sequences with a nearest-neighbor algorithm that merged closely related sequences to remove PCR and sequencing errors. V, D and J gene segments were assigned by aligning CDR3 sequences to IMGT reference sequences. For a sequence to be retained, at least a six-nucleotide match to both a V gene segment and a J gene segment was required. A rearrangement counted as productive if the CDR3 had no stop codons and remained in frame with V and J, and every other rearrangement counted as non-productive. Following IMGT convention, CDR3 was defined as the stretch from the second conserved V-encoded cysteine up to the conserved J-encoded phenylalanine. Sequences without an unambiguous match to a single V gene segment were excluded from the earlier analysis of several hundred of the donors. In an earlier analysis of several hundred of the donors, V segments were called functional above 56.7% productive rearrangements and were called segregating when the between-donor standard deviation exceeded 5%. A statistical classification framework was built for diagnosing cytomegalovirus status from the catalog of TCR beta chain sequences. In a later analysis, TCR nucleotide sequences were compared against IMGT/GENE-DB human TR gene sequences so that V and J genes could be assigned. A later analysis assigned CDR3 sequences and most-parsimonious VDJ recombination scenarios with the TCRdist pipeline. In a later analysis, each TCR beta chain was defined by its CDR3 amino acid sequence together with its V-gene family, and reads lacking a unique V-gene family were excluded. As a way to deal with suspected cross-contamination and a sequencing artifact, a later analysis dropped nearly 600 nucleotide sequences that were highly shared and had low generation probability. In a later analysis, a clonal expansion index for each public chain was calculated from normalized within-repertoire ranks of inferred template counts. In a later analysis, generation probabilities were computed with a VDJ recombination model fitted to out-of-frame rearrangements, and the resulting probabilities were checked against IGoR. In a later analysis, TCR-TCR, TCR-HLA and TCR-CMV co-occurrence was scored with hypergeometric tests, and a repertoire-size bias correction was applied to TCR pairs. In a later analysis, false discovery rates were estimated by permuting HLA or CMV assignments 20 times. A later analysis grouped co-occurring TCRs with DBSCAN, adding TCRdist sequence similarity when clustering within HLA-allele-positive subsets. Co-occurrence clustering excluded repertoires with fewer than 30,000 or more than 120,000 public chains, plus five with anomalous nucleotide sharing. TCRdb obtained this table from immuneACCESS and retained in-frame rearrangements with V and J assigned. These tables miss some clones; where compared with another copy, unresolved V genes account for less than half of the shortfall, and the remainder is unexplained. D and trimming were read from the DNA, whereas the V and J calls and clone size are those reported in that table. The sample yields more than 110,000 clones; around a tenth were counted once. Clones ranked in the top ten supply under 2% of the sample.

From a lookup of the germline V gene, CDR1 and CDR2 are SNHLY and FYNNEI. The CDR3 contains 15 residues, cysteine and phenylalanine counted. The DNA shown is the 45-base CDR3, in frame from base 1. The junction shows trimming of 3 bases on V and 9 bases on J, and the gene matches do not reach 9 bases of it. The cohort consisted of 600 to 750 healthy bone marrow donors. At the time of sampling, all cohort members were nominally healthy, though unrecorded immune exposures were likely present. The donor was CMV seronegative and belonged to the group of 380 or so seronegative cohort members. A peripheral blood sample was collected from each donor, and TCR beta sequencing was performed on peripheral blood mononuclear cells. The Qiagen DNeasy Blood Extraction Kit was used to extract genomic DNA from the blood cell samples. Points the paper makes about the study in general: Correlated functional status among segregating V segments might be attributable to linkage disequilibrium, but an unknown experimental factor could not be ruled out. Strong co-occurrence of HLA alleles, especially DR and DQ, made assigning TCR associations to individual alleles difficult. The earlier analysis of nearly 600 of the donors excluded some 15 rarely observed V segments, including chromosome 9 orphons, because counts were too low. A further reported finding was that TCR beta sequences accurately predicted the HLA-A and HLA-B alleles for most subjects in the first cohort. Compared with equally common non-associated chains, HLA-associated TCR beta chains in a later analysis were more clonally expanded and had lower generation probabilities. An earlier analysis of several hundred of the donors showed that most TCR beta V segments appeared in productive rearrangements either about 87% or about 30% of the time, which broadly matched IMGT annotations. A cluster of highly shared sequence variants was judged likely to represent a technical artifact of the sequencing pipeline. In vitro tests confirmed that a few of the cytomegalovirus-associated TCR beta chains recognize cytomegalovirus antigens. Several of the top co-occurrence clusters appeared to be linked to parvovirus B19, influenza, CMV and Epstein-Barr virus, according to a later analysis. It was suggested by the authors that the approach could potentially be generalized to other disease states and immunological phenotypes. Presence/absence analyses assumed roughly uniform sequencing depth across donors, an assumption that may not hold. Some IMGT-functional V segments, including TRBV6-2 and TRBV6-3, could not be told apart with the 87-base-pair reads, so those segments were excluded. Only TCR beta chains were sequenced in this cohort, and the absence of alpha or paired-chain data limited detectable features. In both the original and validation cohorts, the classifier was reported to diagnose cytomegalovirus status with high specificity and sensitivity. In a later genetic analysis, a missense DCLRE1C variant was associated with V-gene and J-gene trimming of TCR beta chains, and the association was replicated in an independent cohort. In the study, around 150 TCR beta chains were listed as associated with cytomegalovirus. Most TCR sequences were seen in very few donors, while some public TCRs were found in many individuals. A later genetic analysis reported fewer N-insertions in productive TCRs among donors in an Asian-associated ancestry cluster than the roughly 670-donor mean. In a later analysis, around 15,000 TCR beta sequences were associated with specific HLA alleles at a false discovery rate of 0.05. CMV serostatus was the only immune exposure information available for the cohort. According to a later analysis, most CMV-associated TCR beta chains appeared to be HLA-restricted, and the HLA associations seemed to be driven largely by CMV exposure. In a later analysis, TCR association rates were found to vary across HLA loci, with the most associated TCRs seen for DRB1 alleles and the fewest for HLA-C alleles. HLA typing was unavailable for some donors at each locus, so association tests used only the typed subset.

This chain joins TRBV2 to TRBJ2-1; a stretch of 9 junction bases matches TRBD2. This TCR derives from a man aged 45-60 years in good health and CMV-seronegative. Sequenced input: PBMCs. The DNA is TGTGCCAGCAGTGAGAGTCTAGCGGGAAGCACTGAGCAGTTCTTC. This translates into CASSESLAGSTEQFF.